This T cell receptor beta chain was captured in a study of blood T cell repertoires in COVID-19. Study at large: The analysed material was cDNA or gDNA that came from T cells, B-cell-depleted T cells, or PBMCs.

Authors' processing steps: How many nucleated cells were present was estimated from reference gene primer amplification. Data came from immunoSEQ multiplex PCR; TCRdb stores just in-frame clones and leaves some out. The V and J calls and clone size were taken over from that table, and D and trimming were inferred from the DNA. The sample includes 87,000 or so clones, about 90% of them seen just once. Looked up from germline, CDR1 is SGDLS and CDR2 is YYNGEE. CDR3 length equals 15 residues. V dropped 4 bases and J dropped 2; count of bases not matched to a gene: 5. The specimen sequenced was peripheral blood. This receptor was identified in a man older than 75 with acute or convalescent COVID-19. The rearrangement uses TRBV9 and TRBJ2-1; TRBD2 aligns across 8 bases. CDR3 amino acids: CASSTLAETYNEQFF. DNA of the CDR3: TGTGCCAGCAGCACACTAGCGGAAACCTACAATGAGCAGTTCTTC.